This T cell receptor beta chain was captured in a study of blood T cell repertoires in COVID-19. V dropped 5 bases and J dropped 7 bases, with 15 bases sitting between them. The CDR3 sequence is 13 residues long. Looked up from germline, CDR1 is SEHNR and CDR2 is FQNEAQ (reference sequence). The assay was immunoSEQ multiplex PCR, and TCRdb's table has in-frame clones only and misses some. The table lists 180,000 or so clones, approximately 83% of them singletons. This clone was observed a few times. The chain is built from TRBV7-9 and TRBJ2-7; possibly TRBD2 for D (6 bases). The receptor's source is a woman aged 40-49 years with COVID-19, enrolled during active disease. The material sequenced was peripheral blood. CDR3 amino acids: CASSAGSLGEQYF. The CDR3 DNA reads TGTGCCAGCAGCGCCGGGAGCCTGGGAGAGCAGTACTTC. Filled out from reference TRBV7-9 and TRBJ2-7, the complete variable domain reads DTGVSQNPRHKITKRGQNVTFRCDPISEHNRLYWYRQTLGQGPEFLTYFQNEAQLEKSRLLSDRFSAERPKGSFSTLEIQRTEQGDSAMYLCASSAGSLGEQYFGPGTRLTVT.